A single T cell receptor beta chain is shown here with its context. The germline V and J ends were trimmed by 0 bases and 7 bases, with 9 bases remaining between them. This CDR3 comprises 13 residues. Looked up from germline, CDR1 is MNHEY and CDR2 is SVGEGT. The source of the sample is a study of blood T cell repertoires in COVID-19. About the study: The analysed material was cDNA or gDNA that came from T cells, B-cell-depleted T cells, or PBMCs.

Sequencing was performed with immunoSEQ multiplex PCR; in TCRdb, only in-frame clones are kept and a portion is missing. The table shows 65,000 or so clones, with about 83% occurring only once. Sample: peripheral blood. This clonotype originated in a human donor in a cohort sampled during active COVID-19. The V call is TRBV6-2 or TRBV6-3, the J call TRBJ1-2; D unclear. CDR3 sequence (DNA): TGTGCCAGCAGTTACTCCGGCGGGTTTGGCTACACCTTC. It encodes CASSYSGGFGYTF.